The 21 T cell receptor beta chains listed next were all sequenced from one sample in a study of blood T cell repertoires in COVID-19. Using immunoSEQ multiplex PCR, the repertoire was profiled, and TCRdb retains in-frame clones only, with some absent. The table lists fewer than 350,000 clones, approximately 87% of them singletons. The sample comprised peripheral blood. These receptors were obtained from a woman in her forties or fifties who had recovered from COVID-19.

V is TRBV18 and J is TRBJ1-1; 7 positions agree with TRBD1. The CDR3 length is 11 residues. V shed 5 bases, J shed 8 bases, and the junction held 2 bases outside the gene matches. CDR1 and CDR2 from the germline V gene are KGHSH and LQKENI. The DNA of the CDR3 is TGTGCCAGCTCATTGGGACAGGAAGCTTTCTTT. Its translation: CASSLGQEAFF.

The chain employs TRBV18 and TRBJ2-7; 7 bases match TRBD1. J lost 6 bases, V lost 1 base, and 3 bases had no gene match. The CDR3 spans 13 residues. Per germline, CDR1 KGHSH and CDR2 LQKENI. CDR3 DNA sequence: TGTGCCAGCTCACCACTCGGGACAGCCGAGCAGTACTTC. Translated: CASSPLGTAEQYF.

This clone occurred a few times. The rearrangement links TRBV19 to TRBJ1-4; no firm D call. V lost 0 bases to trimming and J lost 5 bases, with 10 bases between them. The CDR3 is 15 amino acids. Germline lookup yields CDR1 LNHDA and CDR2 SQIVND (reference sequence). This CDR3 is CASSIDLGRNEKLFF. The CDR3 DNA follows: TGTGCCAGTAGTATAGATCTCGGCAGGAATGAAAAACTGTTTTTT.

The gene calls are TRBV2 and TRBJ1-1; D is possibly TRBD1 (5 bases). Germline loops: CDR1 SNHLY, CDR2 FYNNEI. The CDR3 has 14 residues. The V end lost 2 bases, the J end lost 3 bases, and 10 bases lay between the germline ends. CDR3 bases: TGTGCCAGCAGTGAATCGGGGGAGGACACTGAAGCTTTCTTT. Translated, it gives CASSESGEDTEAFF.

The rearrangement uses TRBV4-3 and TRBJ2-7; TRBD2 matches at 8 bases. Germline CDR1 is LGHNA and CDR2 is YSLEER. Trimming at V came to 0 bases and at J to 3 bases, leaving 4 bases not matched to a gene. The CDR3 extends over 15 amino acids. Here the CDR3 DNA reads TGCGCCAGCAGCCAAGACGGTAGCGGGGTCTACGAGCAGTACTTC. It codes for CASSQDGSGVYEQYF.

V and J are TRBV7-2 and TRBJ1-2, with D maybe TRBD1 (5 bases). V lost 2 bases to trimming and J lost 4 bases, with 11 bases between them. CDR1 is SGHTA, CDR2 FQGNSA, per germline. The CDR3 consists of 14 residues. The CDR3 protein is CASSLSPQGYGYTF. As DNA, the CDR3 is TGTGCCAGCAGCTTAAGTCCCCAGGGCTATGGCTACACCTTC.

The chain combines TRBV18 with TRBJ2-2; D unclear. The CDR3 spans 14 residues. Germline-derived CDR1 and CDR2 are KGHSH and LQKENI. Trimming removed 6 bases from V and 0 bases from J, with 8 bases in between. Here the CDR3 DNA reads TGTGCCAGCTCCCCGACACCGAACACCGGGGAGCTGTTTTTT. Translation gives CASSPTPNTGELFF.

This chain links TRBV30 with TRBJ1-1, with TRBD1 as a possible D gene (6 bases). From germline, CDR1 is GTSNPN and CDR2 SVGIG (reference sequence). Trimming left V 4 bases short and J 0 bases short, with 9 bases between. The CDR3 consists of 13 residues. In DNA form, the CDR3 reads TGTGCCTGGAAGGCAGGGGTGAACACTGAAGCTTTCTTT. Translating gives CAWKAGVNTEAFF. The complete variable domain, with remaining parts taken from reference TRBV30 and TRBJ1-1, reads SQTIHQWPATLVQPVGSPLSLECTVEGTSNPNLYWYRQAAGRGLQLLFYSVGIGQISSEVPQNLSASRPQDRQFILSSKKLLLSDSGFYLCAWKAGVNTEAFFGQGTRLTVV.

The rearrangement links TRBV3-1 (or the pseudogene TRBV3-2) to TRBJ1-1, with unresolved D. V shed 0 bases and J shed 8 bases, with 10 bases lying between them. The CDR3 spans 13 residues. The V gene's germline CDR1 is LGHDT and CDR2 YNNKEL (reference sequence). CDR3 in DNA: TGTGCCAGCAGCCAAGATCGAGGAGTCGAAGCTTTCTTT. The encoded protein is CASSQDRGVEAFF.

The V gene is TRBV5-6, the J gene TRBJ2-1; TRBD2 matches 7 bases. The CDR3 sequence is 15 residues long. J was trimmed by 6 bases and V by 4 bases; bases with no gene match: 10. Germline CDR1 and CDR2: SGHDT and YYEEEE. The CDR3 DNA follows: TGTGCCAGCAGCCCGGGGTGGGAGGGCGGCAATGAGCAGTTCTTC. Translating gives CASSPGWEGGNEQFF.

CDR3 in amino acids: CASSLMTSGSHEQFF. The CDR3 nucleotides are TGTGCCAGCAGCTTGATGACTAGCGGTAGTCATGAGCAGTTCTTC. The rearrangement uses TRBV11-2 and TRBJ2-1; TRBD2 matches at 9 bases. The CDR3 contains 15 residues. The germline V gene encodes CDR1 SGHAT and CDR2 FQNNGV. Trimming took 3 bases from V and 8 from J; bases not matched to a gene: 8. The variable domain in full, completed from reference TRBV11-2 and TRBJ2-1, reads EAGVAQSPRYKIIEKRQSVAFWCNPISGHATLYWYQQILGQGPKLLIQFQNNGVVDDSQLPKDRFSAERLKGVDSTLKIQPAKLEDSAVYLCASSLMTSGSHEQFFGPGTRLTVL.

The chain has TRBV18 and TRBJ2-7; TRBD2 agrees at 12 bases. The CDR3 spans 18 residues. J lost 7 bases, V lost 2 bases, and 15 bases had no gene match. Germline CDR1 and CDR2: KGHSH and LQKENI. This chain's CDR3 is CASSPTLPSASGRGEQYF. The CDR3 region has the DNA TGTGCCAGCTCACCAACCCTCCCCTCGGCTAGCGGGAGGGGTGAGCAGTACTTC.

The chain combines TRBV21-1 with TRBJ2-7; TRBD1 was called by the table and not checked on the DNA. TRBV21-1 is a pseudogene segment. The CDR3 length is 14 residues. The CDR3 DNA reads TGTGCCAGCAGCAAAGGGGACAGCACCTACGAGCAGTACTTC. Its translation: CASSKGDSTYEQYF.

The gene calls are TRBV18 and TRBJ1-2, with 7 bases that match TRBD1. The ends lost 3 bases at V and 3 bases at J; junction bases unmatched: 4. This CDR3 has 14 amino acids. In germline, CDR1 is KGHSH, CDR2 LQKENI. In DNA form, the CDR3 reads TGTGCCAGCTCACCTACCGGGACAGACTATGGCTACACCTTC. Translated: CASSPTGTDYGYTF.

V is TRBV30 and J is TRBJ2-2; possible D gene TRBD1, 5 bases. Germline CDR1 GTSNPN, CDR2 SVGIG (reference sequence). Trimming took 4 bases from V and 4 from J, leaving 10 bases between them. CDR3 length: 13 amino acids. CDR3 region: CAWTGFGTGELFF. The DNA for the CDR3 is TGTGCCTGGACAGGGTTTGGCACCGGGGAGCTGTTTTTT.

This clone was detected once. J is TRBJ2-6 and V is TRBV28, with a tentative D call TRBD1 (5 bases). The CDR3 consists of 17 residues. The V and J ends lost 3 bases and 0 bases respectively, with 12 bases between them. Per germline, CDR1 MDHEN and CDR2 SYDVKM. The CDR3 loop is CASSLTVPSSGANVLTF. CDR3 coding DNA: TGTGCCAGCAGTTTGACAGTACCGAGCTCTGGGGCCAACGTCCTGACTTTC. Drawing the rest from reference TRBV28 and TRBJ2-6, the complete variable domain is DVKVTQSSRYLVKRTGEKVFLECVQDMDHENMFWYRQDPGLGLRLIYFSYDVKMKEKGDIPEGYSVSREKKERFSLILESASTNQTSMYLCASSLTVPSSGANVLTFGAGSRLTVL.

The V call is TRBV15, the J call TRBJ1-2; D possibly corresponds to TRBD1 (6 bases). V lost 0 bases, J lost 8 bases, and 13 bases lay in between. CDR3 length: 14 amino acids. Germline-derived CDR1 and CDR2 are LNHNV and YYDKDF (reference sequence). The CDR3 bases are TGTGCCACCAGCAGAGATCTGCAGGGGATCGGCTACACCTTC. Translation gives CATSRDLQGIGYTF.

The V gene is TRBV28, the J gene TRBJ1-5, with D possibly being TRBD1 (6 bases). Deletions cut 3 bases from V and 7 bases from J, with 13 bases between. The CDR3 is 14 residues long. Germline V gene sequence: CDR1 MDHEN, CDR2 SYDVKM. As DNA, the CDR3 is TGTGCCAGCAGTTTTGTGGGGGCCGGACAGCCCCAGCATTTT. Translation: CASSFVGAGQPQHF.

This chain joins TRBV20-1 and TRBJ1-1; tentatively, D is TRBD1 (6 bases). Trimming cost V 6 bases and J 6 bases, with 11 bases left between them. The germline V gene encodes CDR1 DFQATT and CDR2 SNEGSKA (reference sequence). This CDR3 comprises 11 residues. CDR3 sequence: CSAGRGAEAFF. The CDR3, as DNA: TGCAGTGCGGGCAGGGGAGCTGAAGCTTTCTTT.

Here the CDR3 DNA reads TGCGCCAGCAGCTTGGAGGGGGTGGTGAGCACTGAAGCTTTCTTT. Translated: CASSLEGVVSTEAFF. The gene calls are TRBV5-1 and TRBJ1-1; perhaps TRBD1 as D (6 bases). Trimming left V 0 bases short and J 4 bases short, with 13 bases between. The CDR3 runs 15 residues. Germline loops: CDR1 SGHRS, CDR2 YFSETQ.

The chain has TRBV21-1 and TRBJ2-7; the tabulated D call, TRBD2, remains unverified against the DNA. TRBV21-1 is a pseudogene locus. The CDR3 runs 15 residues. The CDR3 region has the DNA TGTGCCAGCACCGAAGGGACTAGCGGGGGCTACGAGCAGTACTTC. Residues: CASTEGTSGGYEQYF.